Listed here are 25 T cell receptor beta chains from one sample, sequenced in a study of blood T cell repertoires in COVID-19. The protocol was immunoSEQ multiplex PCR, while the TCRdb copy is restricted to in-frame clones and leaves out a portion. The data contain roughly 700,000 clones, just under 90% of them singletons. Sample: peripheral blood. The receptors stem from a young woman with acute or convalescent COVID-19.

The CDR3: CASGHRSGNTIYF. CDR3 coding DNA: TGTGCCAGCGGACACCGCTCTGGAAACACCATATATTTT. V is TRBV19 and J is TRBJ1-3; possible D gene TRBD1, 5 bases. In germline, CDR1 is LNHDA, CDR2 SQIVND (reference sequence). V was trimmed by 9 bases and J by 0 bases, leaving 9 bases between them. The CDR3 consists of 13 residues. Using reference TRBV19 and TRBJ1-3 for the parts outside the CDR3, the full variable domain is DGGITQSPKYLFRKEGQNVTLSCEQNLNHDAMYWYRQDPGQGLRLIYYSQIVNDFQKGDIAEGYSVSREKKESFPLTVTSAQKNPTAFYLCASGHRSGNTIYFGEGSWLTVV.

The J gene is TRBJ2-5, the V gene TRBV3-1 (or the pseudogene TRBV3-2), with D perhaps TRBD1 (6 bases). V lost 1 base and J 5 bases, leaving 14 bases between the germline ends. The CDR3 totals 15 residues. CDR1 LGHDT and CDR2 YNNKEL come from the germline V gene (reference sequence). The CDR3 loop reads CASSQATGLGETQYF. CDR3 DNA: TGTGCCAGCAGCCAAGCAACAGGGTTGGGCGAGACCCAGTACTTC.

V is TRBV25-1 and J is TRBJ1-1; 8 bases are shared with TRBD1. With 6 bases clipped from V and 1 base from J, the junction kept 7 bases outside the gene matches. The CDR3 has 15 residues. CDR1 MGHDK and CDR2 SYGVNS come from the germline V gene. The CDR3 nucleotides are TGTGCCAGCAGGCAGGGGGCATCTCGGAACACTGAAGCTTTCTTT. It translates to CASRQGASRNTEAFF. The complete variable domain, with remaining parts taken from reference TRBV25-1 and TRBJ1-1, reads EADIYQTPRYLVIGTGKKITLECSQTMGHDKMYWYQQDPGMELHLIHYSYGVNSTEKGDLSSESTVSRIRTEHFPLTLESARPSHTSQYLCASRQGASRNTEAFFGQGTRLTVV.

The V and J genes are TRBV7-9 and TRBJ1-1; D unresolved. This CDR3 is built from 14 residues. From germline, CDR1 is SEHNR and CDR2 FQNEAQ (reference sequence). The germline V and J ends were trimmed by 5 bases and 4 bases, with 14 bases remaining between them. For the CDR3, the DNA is TGTGCCAGCAGCCCCGCGGGCAGGACCACTGAAGCTTTCTTT. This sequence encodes CASSPAGRTTEAFF.

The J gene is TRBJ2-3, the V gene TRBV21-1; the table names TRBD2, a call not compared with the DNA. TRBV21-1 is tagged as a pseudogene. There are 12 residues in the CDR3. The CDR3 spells CASIRDTDTQYF. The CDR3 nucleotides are TGTGCCAGCATCCGGGACACAGATACGCAGTATTTT.

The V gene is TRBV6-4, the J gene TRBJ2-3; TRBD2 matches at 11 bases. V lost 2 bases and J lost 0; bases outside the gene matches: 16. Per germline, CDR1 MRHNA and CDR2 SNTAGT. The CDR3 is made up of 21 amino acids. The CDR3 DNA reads TGTGCCAGCAGTGACCGGACCATGGAGACTAGCGGGGAGGCTAGCACAGATACGCAGTATTTT. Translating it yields CASSDRTMETSGEASTDTQYF.

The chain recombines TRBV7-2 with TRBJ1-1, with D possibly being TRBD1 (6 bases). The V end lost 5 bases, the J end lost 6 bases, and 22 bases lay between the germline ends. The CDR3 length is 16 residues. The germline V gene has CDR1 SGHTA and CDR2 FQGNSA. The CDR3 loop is CASSDRGGQWTAEAFF. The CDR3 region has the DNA TGTGCCAGCAGCGATAGGGGGGGTCAATGGACTGCTGAAGCTTTCTTT.

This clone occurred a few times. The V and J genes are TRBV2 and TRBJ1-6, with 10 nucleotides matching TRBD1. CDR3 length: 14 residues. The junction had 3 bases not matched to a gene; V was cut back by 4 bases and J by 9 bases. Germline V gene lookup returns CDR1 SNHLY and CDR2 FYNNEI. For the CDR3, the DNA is TGTGCCAGCAGTGGGGACAGGGGTGTTTCACCCCTCCACTTT. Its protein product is CASSGDRGVSPLHF.

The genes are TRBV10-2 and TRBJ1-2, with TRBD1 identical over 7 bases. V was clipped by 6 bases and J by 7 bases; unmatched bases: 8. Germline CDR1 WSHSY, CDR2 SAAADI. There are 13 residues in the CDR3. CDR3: CASSQDRVFGYTF. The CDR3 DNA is TGCGCCAGCAGCCAAGACAGGGTCTTTGGCTACACCTTC.

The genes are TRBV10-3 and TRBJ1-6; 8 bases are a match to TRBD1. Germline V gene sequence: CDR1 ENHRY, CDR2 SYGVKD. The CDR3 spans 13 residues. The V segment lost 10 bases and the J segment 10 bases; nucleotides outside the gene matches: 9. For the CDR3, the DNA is TGTGCCACCGGACAGGGCATAGGCTCACCCCTCCACTTT. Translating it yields CATGQGIGSPLHF.

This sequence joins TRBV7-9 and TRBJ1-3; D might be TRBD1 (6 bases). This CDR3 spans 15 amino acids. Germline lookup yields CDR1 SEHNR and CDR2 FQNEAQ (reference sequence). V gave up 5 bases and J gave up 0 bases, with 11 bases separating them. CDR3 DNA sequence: TGTGCCAGCAGCCAGGACAGAATCTCTGGAAACACCATATATTTT. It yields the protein CASSQDRISGNTIYF.

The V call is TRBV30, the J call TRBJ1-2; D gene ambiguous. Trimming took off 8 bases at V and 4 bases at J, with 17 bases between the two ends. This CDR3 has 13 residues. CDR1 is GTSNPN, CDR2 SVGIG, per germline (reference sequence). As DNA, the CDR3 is TGTGCCGGCTCCTGGATCAGGTTCTATGGCTACACCTTC. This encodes CAGSWIRFYGYTF.

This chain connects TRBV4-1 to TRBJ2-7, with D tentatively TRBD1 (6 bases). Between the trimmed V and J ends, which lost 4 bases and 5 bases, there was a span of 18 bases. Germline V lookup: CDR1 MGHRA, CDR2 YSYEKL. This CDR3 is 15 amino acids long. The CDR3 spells CASSLLDRTQDEQYF. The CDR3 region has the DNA TGCGCCAGCAGCCTCCTAGACAGGACGCAGGACGAGCAGTACTTC.

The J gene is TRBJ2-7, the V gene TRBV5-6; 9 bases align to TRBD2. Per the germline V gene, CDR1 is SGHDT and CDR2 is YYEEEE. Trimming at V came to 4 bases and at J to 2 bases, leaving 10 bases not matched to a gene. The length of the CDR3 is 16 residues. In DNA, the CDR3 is TGTGCCAGCAGCGTACCTAGCGGGGAGATAGCCTACGAGCAGTACTTC. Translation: CASSVPSGEIAYEQYF.

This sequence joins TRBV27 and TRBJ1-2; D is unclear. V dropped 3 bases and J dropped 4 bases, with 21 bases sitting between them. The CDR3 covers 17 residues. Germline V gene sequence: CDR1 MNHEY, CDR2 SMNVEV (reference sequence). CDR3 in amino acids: CASSFSGRYYPRYGYTF. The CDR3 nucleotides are TGTGCCAGCAGTTTTTCTGGGAGGTATTACCCCCGCTATGGCTACACCTTC.

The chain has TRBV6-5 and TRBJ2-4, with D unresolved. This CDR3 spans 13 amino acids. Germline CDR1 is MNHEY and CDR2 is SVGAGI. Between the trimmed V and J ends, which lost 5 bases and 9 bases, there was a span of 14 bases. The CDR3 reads CASSNGRLGIQYF. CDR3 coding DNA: TGTGCCAGCAGTAATGGCAGGCTGGGCATTCAGTACTTC.

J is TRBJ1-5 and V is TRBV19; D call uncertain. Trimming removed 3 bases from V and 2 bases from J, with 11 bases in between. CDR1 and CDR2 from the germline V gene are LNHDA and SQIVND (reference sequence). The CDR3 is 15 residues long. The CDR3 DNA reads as TGTGCCAGTAGTATGTCTTTTGAGGGCAATCAGCCCCAGCATTTT. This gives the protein CASSMSFEGNQPQHF.

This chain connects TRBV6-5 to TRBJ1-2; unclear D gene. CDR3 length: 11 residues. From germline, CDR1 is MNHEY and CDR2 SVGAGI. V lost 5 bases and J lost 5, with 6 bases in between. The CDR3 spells CASSLMYGYTF. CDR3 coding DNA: TGTGCCAGCAGTCTTATGTATGGCTACACCTTC.

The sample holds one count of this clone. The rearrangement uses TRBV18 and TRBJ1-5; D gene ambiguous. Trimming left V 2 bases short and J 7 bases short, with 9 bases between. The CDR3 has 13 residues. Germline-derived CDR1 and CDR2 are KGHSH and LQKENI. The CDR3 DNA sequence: TGTGCCAGCTCACCAAACAGAAACCAGCCCCAGCATTTT. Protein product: CASSPNRNQPQHF.

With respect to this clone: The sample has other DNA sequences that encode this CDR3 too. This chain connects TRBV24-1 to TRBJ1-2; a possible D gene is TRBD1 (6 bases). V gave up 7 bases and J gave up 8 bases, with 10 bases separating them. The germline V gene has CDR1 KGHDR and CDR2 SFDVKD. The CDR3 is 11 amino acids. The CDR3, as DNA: TGTGCCACCAGCACAGGGTACGGCTACACCTTC. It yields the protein CATSTGYGYTF.

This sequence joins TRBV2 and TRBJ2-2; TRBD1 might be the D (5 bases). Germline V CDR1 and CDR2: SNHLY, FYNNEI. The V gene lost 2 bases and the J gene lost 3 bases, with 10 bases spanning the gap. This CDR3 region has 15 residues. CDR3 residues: CASSEKWGYTGELFF. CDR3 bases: TGTGCCAGCAGTGAAAAGTGGGGCTACACCGGGGAGCTGTTTTTT.

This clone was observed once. The CDR3 loop is CASSPDRQETQYF. The CDR3, as DNA: TGTGCCAGCAGCCCGGACAGACAAGAGACCCAGTACTTC. V gene TRBV7-8 combines with J gene TRBJ2-5, with TRBD1 as a possible D gene (6 bases). Germline V gives CDR1 SGHVS, CDR2 FQNEAQ. The CDR3 has 13 amino acids. Trimming removed 5 bases from V and 2 bases from J, with 9 bases in between.

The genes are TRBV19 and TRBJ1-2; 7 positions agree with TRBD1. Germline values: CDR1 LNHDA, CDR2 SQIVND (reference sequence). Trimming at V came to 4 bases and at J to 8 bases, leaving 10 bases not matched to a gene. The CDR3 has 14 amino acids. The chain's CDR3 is CASSSSRYRGGYTF. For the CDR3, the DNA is TGTGCCAGTAGTAGCAGCCGGTACAGGGGCGGCTACACCTTC.

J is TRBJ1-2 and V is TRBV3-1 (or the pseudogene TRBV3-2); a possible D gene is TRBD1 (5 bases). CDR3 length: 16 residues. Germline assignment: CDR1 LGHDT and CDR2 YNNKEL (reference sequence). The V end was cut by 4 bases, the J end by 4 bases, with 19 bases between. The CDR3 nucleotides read TGTGCCAGCAGCCTACGAGGCCCGACGGGACTCTATGGCTACACCTTC. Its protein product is CASSLRGPTGLYGYTF.

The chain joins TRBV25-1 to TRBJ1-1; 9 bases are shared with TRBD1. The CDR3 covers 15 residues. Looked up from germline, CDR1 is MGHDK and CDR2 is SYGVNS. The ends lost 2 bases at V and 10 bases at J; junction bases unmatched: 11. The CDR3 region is CASSELRDRGYAAFF. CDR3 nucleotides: TGTGCCAGCAGTGAACTTCGCGACAGGGGGTATGCAGCTTTCTTT.